The 3 T cell receptor beta chains below were found in one sample sequenced in a study of cytotoxic CD8 clonotypes in ibrutinib-treated CLL. The assay was immunoSEQ multiplex PCR, and TCRdb's table has in-frame clones only and misses some. The sample holds approximately 340,000 clones, roughly 67% seen once. The sample here was PBMCs, taken after 36 months of ibrutinib treatment. Receptor source: a human donor with chronic lymphocytic leukemia.

This clone was recorded once. The chain joins TRBV7-6 to TRBJ2-5; D remains unclear. The CDR3 is 14 residues long. V was pared by 5 bases and J by 5 bases, with 15 bases between. The germline gives CDR1 SGHVS, CDR2 FNYEAQ. The CDR3 sequence is CASSATTTGETQYF. The DNA for the CDR3 is TGTGCCAGCAGCGCAACTACAACCGGGGAGACCCAGTACTTC.

This clone was found a few times. The germline gene is not matched at one end of the junction; a read error may be the cause. This chain links TRBV7-8 with TRBJ2-3; TRBD2 matches at 10 bases. The CDR3 contains 14 residues. The V gene's germline CDR1 is SGHVS and CDR2 FQNEAQ. The CDR3 loop reads CASSIASGRDTQYF. The CDR3 coding sequence is TGTGCCAGCAGCATAGCTAGCGGGAGAGATACGCAGTATTTT.

This clone showed up just a few times. V usage is TRBV6-5 and J usage is TRBJ2-3; D possibly corresponds to TRBD1 (6 bases). V was cut by 5 bases and J by 9 bases, with 12 bases left in between. CDR3 length: 12 residues. CDR1 is MNHEY and CDR2 is SVGAGI in the germline V gene. The CDR3 reads CASSLDRRTQYF. CDR3 nucleotide sequence: TGTGCCAGCAGTCTAGACAGGCGAACGCAGTATTTT.